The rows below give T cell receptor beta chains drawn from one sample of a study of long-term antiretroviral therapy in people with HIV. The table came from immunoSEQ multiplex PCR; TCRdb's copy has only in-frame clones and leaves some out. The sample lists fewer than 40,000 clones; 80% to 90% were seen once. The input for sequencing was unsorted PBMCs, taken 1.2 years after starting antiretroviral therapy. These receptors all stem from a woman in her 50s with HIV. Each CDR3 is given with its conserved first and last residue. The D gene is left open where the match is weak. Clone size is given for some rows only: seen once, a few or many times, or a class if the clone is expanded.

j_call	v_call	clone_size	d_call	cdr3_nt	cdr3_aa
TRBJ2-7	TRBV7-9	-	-	TGTGCCAGCAGCTTAGGACGCGGCGAGCAGTACTTC	CASSLGRGEQYF
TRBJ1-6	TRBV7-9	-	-	TGTGCCAGCAGCTTAGGAAGTTCCCTTTTTAATTCACCCCTCCACTTT	CASSLGSSLFNSPLHF
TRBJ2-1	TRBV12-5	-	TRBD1	TGTGCTAGTGGTTTCCCGGGACAGGGGAGGAGCTCCTACAATGAGCAGTTCTTC	CASGFPGQGRSSYNEQFF
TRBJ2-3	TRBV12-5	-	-	TGTGCTAGTGGTTTGGTATCGGGATTCACAGATACGCAGTATTTT	CASGLVSGFTDTQYF
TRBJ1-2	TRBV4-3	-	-	TGCGCCAGCAGCCAAGATATGAACAGCTACTTCTATGGCTACACCTTC	CASSQDMNSYFYGYTF
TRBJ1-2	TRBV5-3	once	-	TGTGCCAGAAGCTGTACCCCAGACAGGATCTATGGCTACACCTTC	CARSCTPDRIYGYTF
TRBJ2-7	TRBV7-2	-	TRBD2	TGTGCCAGCAGCTTAGTCGGCGGGGGGACCTACGAGCAGTACTTC	CASSLVGGGTYEQYF
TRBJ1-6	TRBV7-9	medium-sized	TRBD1	TGTGCCAGCAGCTCTCACAATAAACAGGGGGCTTCTTCACCCCTCCACTTT	CASSSHNKQGASSPLHF
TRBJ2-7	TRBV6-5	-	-	TGTGCCAGCAGTTACGTGGGATCCTCCTACGAGCAGTACTTC	CASSYVGSSYEQYF
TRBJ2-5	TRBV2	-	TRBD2	TGTGCCAGCAGAGGCTGGACTAGCGGGGGCGAGACCCAGTACTTC	CASRGWTSGGETQYF
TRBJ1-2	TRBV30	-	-	TGTGCCTGGAGTGGGAGAAGGGGCGTTTCCTATGGCTACACCTTC	CAWSGRRGVSYGYTF
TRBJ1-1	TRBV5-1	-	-	TGCGCCAGCAGCTTACTATCCCAGACGAACACTGAAGCTTTCTTT	CASSLLSQTNTEAFF
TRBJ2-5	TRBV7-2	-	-	TGTGCCAGCAGCTCAAGTCTTGTGGCCAGGGAGACCCAGTACTTC	CASSSSLVARETQYF
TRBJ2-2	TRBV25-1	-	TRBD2	TGTGCCAGCAGTGAGGGGGGGGGTCAAACCGGGGAGCTGTTTTTT	CASSEGGGQTGELFF
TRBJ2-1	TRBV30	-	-	TGTGCCTGGACCCCCCAGGAGGGGAATGAGCAGTTCTTC	CAWTPQEGNEQFF
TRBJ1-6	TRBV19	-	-	TGTGCCAGTAGTATCCCCGGATTATATAATTCACCCCTCCACTTT	CASSIPGLYNSPLHF
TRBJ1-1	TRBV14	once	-	TGTGCCAGCGCCAGTACCGCCTCTGAAGCTTTCTTT	CASASTASEAFF
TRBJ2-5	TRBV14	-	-	TGTGCCAGCAGCCTACTTGGGGGGACTCAAGAGACCCAGTACTTC	CASSLLGGTQETQYF
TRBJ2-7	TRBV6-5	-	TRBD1	TGTGCCAGCGGGAACAGGGGTAACGAGCAGTACTTC	CASGNRGNEQYF
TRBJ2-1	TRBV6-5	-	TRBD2	TGTGCCAGCGGGACTAGCCCTAATGAGCAGTTCTTC	CASGTSPNEQFF
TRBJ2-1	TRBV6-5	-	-	TGTGCCAGCAGGGTAGGGGGGGGTTACAATGAGCAGTTCTTC	CASRVGGGYNEQFF
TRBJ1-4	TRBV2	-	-	TGTGCCAGCAAAGAACAAACAACTAATGAAAAACTGTTTTTT	CASKEQTTNEKLFF
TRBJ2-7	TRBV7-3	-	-	TGTGCCAGCAGCCCCAGAGGTGTTTACGAGCAGTACTTC	CASSPRGVYEQYF
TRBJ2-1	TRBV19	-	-	TGTGCCAGTAGTATAGACGGGATCTATTACAATGAGCAGTTCTTC	CASSIDGIYYNEQFF
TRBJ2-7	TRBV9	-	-	TGTGCCAGCAGCGACCGGGGAGGCCTCAACGAGCAGTACTTC	CASSDRGGLNEQYF
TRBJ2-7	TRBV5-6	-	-	TGTGCCAGCAGGTTCAGGTCCTACGAGCAGTACTTC	CASRFRSYEQYF
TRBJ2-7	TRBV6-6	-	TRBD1	TGTGCCAGCAGCTCCTTCTCGACAGGGGGGTACGAGCAGTACTTC	CASSSFSTGGYEQYF
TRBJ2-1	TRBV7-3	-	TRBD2	TGTGCCAGCAGCTTATTGGGCGGGGGGGCGTACAATGAGCAGTTCTTC	CASSLLGGGAYNEQFF
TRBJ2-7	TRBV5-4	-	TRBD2	TGTGCCAGCAGCTTGGATGGACTAGCGGCTTACGAGCAGTACTTC	CASSLDGLAAYEQYF
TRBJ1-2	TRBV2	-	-	TGTGCCAGCAGAATCCCACCTTATGGCTACACCTTC	CASRIPPYGYTF
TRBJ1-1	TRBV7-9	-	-	TGTGCCAGCAGAAGGACAGTCGGCACTGAAGCTTTCTTT	CASRRTVGTEAFF
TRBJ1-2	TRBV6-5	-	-	TGTGCCAGCAGGACCCCGGGATTGGACTATGGCTACACCTTC	CASRTPGLDYGYTF
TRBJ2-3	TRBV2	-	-	TGTGCCAGTATGACAGGACAGTCGGATACGCAGTATTTT	CASMTGQSDTQYF
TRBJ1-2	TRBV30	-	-	TGTGCCTGGACCACAGGTCTTGGCTACACCTTC	CAWTTGLGYTF
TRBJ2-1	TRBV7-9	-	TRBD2	TGTGCCAGCAGCTTAACCGGGGGGTTATACAATGAGCAGTTCTTC	CASSLTGGLYNEQFF
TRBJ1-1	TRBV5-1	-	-	TGCGCCAGCGGGGATGTTGGGGGTGATGACACTGAAGCTTTCTTT	CASGDVGGDDTEAFF
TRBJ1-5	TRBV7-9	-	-	TGTGCCAGCAGCTTCGACCATCAGCCCCAGCATTTT	CASSFDHQPQHF
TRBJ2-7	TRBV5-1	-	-	TGCGCCAGCAGCTGGCCGCCCGGCGAGCAGTACTTC	CASSWPPGEQYF
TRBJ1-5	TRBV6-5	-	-	TGTGCCAGCAGTTACTTGGGACACCAGCCCCAGCATTTT	CASSYLGHQPQHF